This is a list of T cell receptor beta chains from one sample in a study of early T cells in non-severe SARS-CoV-2 infection. TCRdb reanalysed the 5' RACE reads using MiXCR and keeps one entry per CDR3 protein. The data contain 50,000 to 75,000 distinct CDR3 sequences, roughly 5.7% of them singletons. The specimen comprised whole blood, sampled at baseline. The receptors here all came from an adult who was a healthcare worker with PCR-confirmed SARS-CoV-2 infection or an uninfected control (not recorded which). CDR3s include the opening cysteine and the closing phenylalanine or tryptophan. The D gene is left open where the match is weak. A clone size is listed for some rows: how often the clone was seen (once, few, many), or a class if it is expanded.

J gene	V gene	clone size	D gene	CDR3 DNA	CDR3 protein
TRBJ2-1	TRBV20-1	few	NA	TGCAGTGCTACAGTCCCTAGCAGTGAGCAGTTCTTC	CSATVPSSEQFF
TRBJ2-1	TRBV7-2	NA	TRBD2	TGTGCCAGCAGCTTAGAGGGAGGGCCGCTCGCCTACAATGAGCAGTTCTTC	CASSLEGGPLAYNEQFF
TRBJ2-7	TRBV30	many	TRBD1	TGTGCCTGGAGTGTACAGGGGACCTACTTTTCGGACGAGCAGTACTTC	CAWSVQGTYFSDEQYF
TRBJ1-1	TRBV7-8	many	TRBD1	TGTGCCAGCAGCTTATGGGACAGGCCGAACACTGAAGCTTTCTTT	CASSLWDRPNTEAFF
TRBJ2-1	TRBV4-1	NA	TRBD1	TGCGCCAGCAGCCAAGGGGACAGGGCTGGTGAGCAGTTCTTC	CASSQGDRAGEQFF
TRBJ2-4	TRBV7-2	many	TRBD1	TGTGCCAGCAGCTTGACCGGGACAGGGGTTCTAACTCAGTACTTC	CASSLTGTGVLTQYF
TRBJ1-3	TRBV6-5	NA	NA	TGTGCCAGCAGTTACTCGATTCCAGGGACCGGAAACACCATATATTTT	CASSYSIPGTGNTIYF
TRBJ2-1	TRBV11-2	many	NA	TGTGCCAGCAGCTTAGCGCCGCGCCAAGGTAATGAGCAGTTCTTC	CASSLAPRQGNEQFF
TRBJ2-6	TRBV2	NA	TRBD1	TGTGCCAGCGGGGACAGGGCCTTAATCTCTGGGGCCAACGTCCTGACTTTC	CASGDRALISGANVLTF
TRBJ1-5	TRBV12-5	many	NA	TGTGCTAGTGGTTTGGGGGACCAGCCCCAGCATTTT	CASGLGDQPQHF
TRBJ2-3	TRBV24-1	many	NA	TGTGCCACCAGTGATTTGAGGGGGGGAGCCCCAGATACGCAGTATTTT	CATSDLRGGAPDTQYF
TRBJ1-2	TRBV20-1	NA	NA	TGCAGTGCCCACGCGGGCCCTAACTATGGCTACACCTTC	CSAHAGPNYGYTF
TRBJ1-2	TRBV10-3	many	NA	TGTGCCATCAGTGTGAGGGACGGCGAGCATGGCTACACCTTC	CAISVRDGEHGYTF
TRBJ2-5	TRBV28	many	NA	TGTGCCAGCAGTCCCCTGCAGGGGGGCGAGGAGACCCAGTACTTC	CASSPLQGGEETQYF
TRBJ2-7	TRBV12-3/TRBV12-4	many	TRBD1	TGTGCCAGCAGCCCGACAGGGGGCCTCTCCTACGAGCAGTACTTC	CASSPTGGLSYEQYF
TRBJ2-3	TRBV5-5	NA	TRBD2	TGTGCCAGCAGCACGACTAGCGGGACGGTAGATACGCAGTATTTT	CASSTTSGTVDTQYF
TRBJ2-7	TRBV20-1	many	NA	TGCAGTGCTAGACCCCCTGGGCGCTCCTACGAGCAGTACTTC	CSARPPGRSYEQYF
TRBJ2-3	TRBV20-1	many	NA	TGCAGTGCTAGAGACCAAGGACCGGATACGCAGTATTTT	CSARDQGPDTQYF
TRBJ2-1	TRBV19	NA	TRBD2	TGTGCCAGTAGTAAGGCCCTTTCGAGCGGGATGAACAATGAGCAGTTCTTC	CASSKALSSGMNNEQFF
TRBJ2-3	TRBV18	many	NA	TGTGCCAGCTCACCCGGGGCTAGCCACGTGGATACGCAGTATTTT	CASSPGASHVDTQYF
TRBJ1-4	TRBV6-5	NA	NA	TGTGCCAGCAGTTACCTCGACAGGAGGAGTGAAAAACTGTTTTTT	CASSYLDRRSEKLFF
TRBJ1-1	TRBV7-8	many	NA	TGTGCCAGCAGCCGTGCCGGGACCGACGCCGTTGAAGCTTTCTTT	CASSRAGTDAVEAFF
TRBJ1-1	TRBV29-1	few	NA	TGCAGCGTCCAACTAAGTGCGAACACTGAAGCTTTCTTT	CSVQLSANTEAFF
TRBJ2-7	TRBV10-3	few	NA	TGTGCCATCAAGGAAAGGTCCAGGGCCTACGAGCAGTACTTC	CAIKERSRAYEQYF
TRBJ1-2	TRBV5-6	many	NA	TGTGCCAGCAGCTTGGGGAGGCAGGGATTAACCTATGGCTACACCTTC	CASSLGRQGLTYGYTF
TRBJ2-1	TRBV20-1	many	TRBD1	TGCAGTGCTAGGGCCGGGACAGGGGGCAATGAGCAGTTCTTC	CSARAGTGGNEQFF
TRBJ2-7	TRBV20-1	few	TRBD2	TGCAGTGCTGCTAGCGGGAGACGCGAGCAGTACTTC	CSAASGRREQYF
TRBJ2-3	TRBV29-1	many	NA	TGCAGCGTTGATGGCGGCGCAGATACGCAGTATTTT	CSVDGGADTQYF
TRBJ2-1	TRBV19	many	TRBD1	TGTGCCAGTAGTATAGGGACAGGGGGAACCAATGAGCAGTTCTTC	CASSIGTGGTNEQFF
TRBJ2-7	TRBV10-3	NA	NA	TGTGCCATCAGTGGTCTGACAGAGAGCTCCTACGAGCAGTACTTC	CAISGLTESSYEQYF
TRBJ2-7	TRBV28	NA	NA	TGTGCCAGCAGCCCCAGGGGGACTTCGCTCTACGAGCAGTACTTC	CASSPRGTSLYEQYF
TRBJ2-3	TRBV28	NA	TRBD2	TGTGCCAGCACTTCTGGACAGGGAGGACTAGCGGGCAGCACAGATACGCAGTATTTT	CASTSGQGGLAGSTDTQYF
TRBJ2-3	TRBV20-1	many	NA	TGCAGTGCCCCGTGGCGGGAAGATACGCAGTATTTT	CSAPWREDTQYF
TRBJ2-1	TRBV15	NA	NA	TGTGCCACCAGCGTCCACTCCCAGGGGGGATACAATGAGCAGTTCTTC	CATSVHSQGGYNEQFF
TRBJ2-7	TRBV5-4	many	NA	TGTGCCAGCAGCCAACAGGGCTACTCCTACGAGCAGTACTTC	CASSQQGYSYEQYF
TRBJ2-1	TRBV6-6	NA	NA	TGTGCCAGCCTAGGCGGTGGGGCAGCCTACAATGAGCAGTTCTTC	CASLGGGAAYNEQFF
TRBJ2-1	TRBV28	many	NA	TGTGCCAGCAGAAAAAATAAGCGGTCCGGTTACAATGAGCAGTTCTTC	CASRKNKRSGYNEQFF
TRBJ2-5	TRBV19	many	NA	TGTGCCAGTAGTATAGCGGGCCCTCAGGAGACCCAGTACTTC	CASSIAGPQETQYF
TRBJ1-2	TRBV5-6	many	NA	TGTGCCAGCAGCCCTGATACAATAGCTAACTATGGCTACACCTTC	CASSPDTIANYGYTF
TRBJ2-1	TRBV20-1	many	TRBD2	TGCAGTGCTAGAATTACTTTAGCGGGGTTAAACAATGAGCAGTTCTTC	CSARITLAGLNNEQFF
TRBJ2-5	TRBV14	NA	NA	TGTGCCAGCAGCCCGTATTCCTTGACCCGCCAAGAGACCCAGTACTTC	CASSPYSLTRQETQYF
TRBJ2-1	TRBV7-8	many	TRBD2	TGTGCCAGCTTCCCAGGGCGGGAGTCCTGGGATGGGCAGTTCTTC	CASFPGRESWDGQFF
TRBJ1-3	TRBV12-3/TRBV12-4	many	NA	TGTGCCAGCAGTTGGGACACTGGAAACACCATATATTTT	CASSWDTGNTIYF
TRBJ2-7	TRBV7-9	NA	TRBD1	TGTGCCAGCAGCTTAGCCAGGGGGCTCGGCGACGAGCAGTACTTC	CASSLARGLGDEQYF
TRBJ2-7	TRBV27	many	NA	TGTGCCAGCAGTTTATCGGGCGGAGCCCCCTACGAGCAGTACTTC	CASSLSGGAPYEQYF
TRBJ2-7	TRBV3-1	many	NA	TGTGCCAGCAGCCAAGATCCCTCTGCGGGCGCTCCCGCCTTC	CASSQDPSAGAPAF
TRBJ2-1	TRBV10-3	many	NA	TGTGCCATCAGTGAGTCGTGGATAAATGAGCAGTTCTTC	CAISESWINEQFF
TRBJ2-2	TRBV6-5	many	NA	TGTGCCAGCAGTTGGGGCCTAGGCGCCGGGGAGCTGTTTTTT	CASSWGLGAGELFF